The clone carrying this TCR beta chain occurred many times. Antigen unknown. Time point described: newly diagnosed GD, antithyroid drugs for less than 3 months. From RNA extracted from PBMCs, the TCR library was made. The source of the sample is a study of regulatory T cells in long-lasting Graves disease. Across the whole study: Antithyroid drug use was under 3 months in newly diagnosed Graves' patients.

CDR3-region Arm-PCR and iRepertoire HTBI primers produced the TCR beta libraries. TCRdb re-analysed the multiplex PCR reads in MiXCR, keeping a single row per CDR3 protein. The sample has 400,000 to 550,000 distinct CDR3 sequences, around 15% seen once; the top ten hold around a quarter. General observations from the study: Lower TCR diversity characterized persistent Graves' patients relative to newly diagnosed patients.

The CDR3 runs 12 residues. Germline CDR1 is GTSNPN and CDR2 is SVGIG (reference sequence). The V gene end was trimmed by 4 bases and the J gene end by 6 bases; junction bases not matched to a gene: 1. The sample was also linked to a second study, of T cells in Graves' hyperthyroidism and ophthalmopathy. As reported in that work: Those with hyperthyroidism were 18 to 65 years old, newly diagnosed, and ill for under 2 months.

The V gene is TRBV30, the J gene TRBJ2-1, with 9 bases that match TRBD2. This TCR derives from a woman aged 18-29 years with Graves disease. Material: peripheral blood mononuclear cells (PBMCs), obtained at new diagnosis, from a patient treated with antithyroid drugs. This CDR3 is CAWTSGVNEQFF. CDR3 DNA: TGTGCCTGGACTAGCGGGGTCAATGAGCAGTTCTTC.